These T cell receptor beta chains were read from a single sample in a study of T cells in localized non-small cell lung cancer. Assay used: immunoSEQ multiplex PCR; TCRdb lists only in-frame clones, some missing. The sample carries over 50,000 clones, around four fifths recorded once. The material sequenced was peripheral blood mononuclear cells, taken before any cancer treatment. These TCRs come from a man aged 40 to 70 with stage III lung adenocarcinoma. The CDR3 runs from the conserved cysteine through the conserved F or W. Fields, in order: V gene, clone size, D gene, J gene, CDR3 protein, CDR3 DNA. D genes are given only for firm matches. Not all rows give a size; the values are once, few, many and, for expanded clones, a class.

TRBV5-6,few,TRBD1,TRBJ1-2,CASSSTDRGSNYGYTF,TGTGCCAGCAGTTCTACGGACAGGGGGTCTAACTATGGCTACACCTTC
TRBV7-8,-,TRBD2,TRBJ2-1,CALRGLAGGRPPYNEQFF,TGTGCCCTAAGGGGACTAGCGGGAGGGCGGCCCCCCTACAATGAGCAGTTCTTC
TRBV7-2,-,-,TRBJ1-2,CASSLDRKGYGYTF,TGTGCCAGCAGCTTAGACCGGAAGGGGTATGGCTACACCTTC
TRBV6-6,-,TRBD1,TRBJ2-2,CASSGQGGTGELFF,TGTGCCAGCAGCGGACAGGGGGGCACCGGGGAGCTGTTTTTT
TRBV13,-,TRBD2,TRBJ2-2,CASSLPVGVAGENTGELFF,TGTGCCAGCAGCCTCCCAGTGGGGGTAGCGGGGGAGAACACCGGGGAGCTGTTTTTT
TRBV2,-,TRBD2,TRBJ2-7,CASSDRGLAVEGKYF,TGTGCCAGCAGTGATCGGGGACTAGCGGTCGAAGGAAAGTACTTC
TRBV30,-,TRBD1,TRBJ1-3,CAWSISGQGTGNTIYF,TGTGCCTGGAGTATAAGCGGACAGGGAACTGGAAACACCATATATTTT
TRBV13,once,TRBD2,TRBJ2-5,CASSPIPGEGETQYF,TGTGCCAGCAGCCCCATACCGGGGGAGGGAGAGACCCAGTACTTC
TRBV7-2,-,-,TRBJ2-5,CASSQDSAVETQYF,TGTGCCAGCAGCCAGGACTCAGCGGTGGAGACCCAGTACTTC
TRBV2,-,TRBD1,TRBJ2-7,CASSPGQGLYEQYF,TGTGCCAGCAGTCCGGGACAGGGGCTCTACGAGCAGTACTTC
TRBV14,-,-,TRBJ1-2,CASSQDRGDGYTF,TGTGCCAGCAGCCAAGATAGAGGGGATGGCTACACCTTC